One and the same sample provided the 7 T cell receptor beta chains below, sequenced in a study of cytomegalovirus exposure and HLA in healthy donors. This PCR relied on a set of 60 Vbeta primers and 13 Jbeta primers. Profiled with immunoSEQ multiplex PCR; TCRdb holds only in-frame clones, not every one. The repertoire holds approximately 90,000 clones, with 63% as singletons. Input material: PBMCs. The receptors originated from a woman aged 30 to 39 in good health and CMV-seronegative.

This clone came up a few times. The J gene is TRBJ2-2, the V gene TRBV5-4; D may be TRBD2 (6 bases). V was trimmed by 2 bases and J by 0 bases, leaving 8 bases between them. Germline values: CDR1 SGHNT, CDR2 YYREEE (reference sequence). The CDR3 totals 15 residues. The CDR3 DNA follows: TGTGCCAGCAGCTTATCGGGGGCGAACACCGGGGAGCTGTTTTTT. Protein sequence: CASSLSGANTGELFF.

The genes are TRBV5-4 and TRBJ2-1; D may be TRBD1 (6 bases). Per germline, CDR1 SGHNT and CDR2 YYREEE (reference sequence). This CDR3 is 17 amino acids long. The V end lost 0 bases, the J end lost 8 bases, and 21 bases lay between the germline ends. CDR3 region: CASSLGARVRGDDEQFF. The CDR3 nucleotides read TGTGCCAGCAGCTTGGGGGCCAGGGTCAGGGGTGATGATGAGCAGTTCTTC.

This clone showed up just a few times. This chain uses TRBV27 with TRBJ1-1; D uncertain. This CDR3 region has 11 residues. Per germline, CDR1 MNHEY and CDR2 SMNVEV (reference sequence). V shed 6 bases and J shed 1 base, with 3 bases lying between them. DNA for the CDR3: TGTGCCAGCAGGGCGAACACTGAAGCTTTCTTT. Its translation: CASRANTEAFF.

This clone came up a few times. The chain has TRBV4-1 and TRBJ1-2, with 7 positions matching TRBD1. Germline V gives CDR1 MGHRA, CDR2 YSYEKL. CDR3 size: 15 residues. V shed 6 bases and J 8 bases; nucleotides not matched to a gene: 15. CDR3 coding DNA: TGCGCCAGCAGTCCCACGACAGGGACTGGATTCGGCTACACCTTC. Translating it yields CASSPTTGTGFGYTF.

The V call is TRBV18, the J call TRBJ2-2; TRBD1 matches at 9 bases. Losses at the gene ends were 3 bases for V and 4 bases for J; bases not matched to a gene: 6. CDR1 is KGHSH, CDR2 LQKENI, per germline. The CDR3 runs 16 residues. The CDR3 DNA reads as TGTGCCAGCTCACCTCTTGGACAGGGGCGCACCGGGGAGCTGTTTTTT. Residues: CASSPLGQGRTGELFF. The whole variable domain, remainder taken from reference TRBV18 and TRBJ2-2, is NAGVMQNPRHLVRRRGQEARLRCSPMKGHSHVYWYRQLPEEGLKFMVYLQKENIIDESGMPKERFSAEFPKEGPSILRIQQVVRGDSAAYFCASSPLGQGRTGELFFGEGSRLTVL.

Comment on this clone: The limits of the CDR3 on the DNA are not certain, so only TCRdb's listed CDR3 is given. This chain links TRBV2 with TRBJ1-3; the table calls TRBD1, which could not be checked here. The CDR3 extends over 19 residues, inclusive of both ends. The germline V gene encodes CDR1 SNHLY and CDR2 FYNNEI. CDR3: CASSAVFWTGTSSGNTIYF.

V usage is TRBV6-4 and J usage is TRBJ2-5, with 8 bases lining up with TRBD2. Trimming at V came to 0 bases and at J to 1 base, leaving 1 base not matched to a gene. This CDR3 has 15 amino acids. CDR1 and CDR2 (germline): MRHNA, SNTAGT. The CDR3 is CASSDSRGGQETQYF. The DNA for the CDR3 is TGTGCCAGCAGTGACTCTCGGGGGGGCCAAGAGACCCAGTACTTC.